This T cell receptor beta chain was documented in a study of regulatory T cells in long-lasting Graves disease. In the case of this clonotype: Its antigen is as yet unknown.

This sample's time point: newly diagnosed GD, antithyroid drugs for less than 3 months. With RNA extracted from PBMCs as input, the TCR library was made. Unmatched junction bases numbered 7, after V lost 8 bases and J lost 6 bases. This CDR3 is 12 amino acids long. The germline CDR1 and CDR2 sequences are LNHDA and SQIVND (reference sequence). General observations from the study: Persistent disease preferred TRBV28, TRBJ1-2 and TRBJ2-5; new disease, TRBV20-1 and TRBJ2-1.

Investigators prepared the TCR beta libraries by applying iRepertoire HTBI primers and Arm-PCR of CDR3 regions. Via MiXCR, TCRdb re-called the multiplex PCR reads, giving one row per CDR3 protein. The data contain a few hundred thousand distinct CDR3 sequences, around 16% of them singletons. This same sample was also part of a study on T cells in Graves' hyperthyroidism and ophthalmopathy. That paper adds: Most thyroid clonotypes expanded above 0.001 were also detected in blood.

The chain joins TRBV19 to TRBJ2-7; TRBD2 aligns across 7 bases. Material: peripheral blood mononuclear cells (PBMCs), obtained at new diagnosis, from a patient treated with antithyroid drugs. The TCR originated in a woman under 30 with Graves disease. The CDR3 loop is CASRAGNREQYF. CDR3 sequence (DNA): TGTGCCAGTCGAGCGGGAAACCGCGAGCAGTACTTC.